This TCR beta chain came from a study of T cell repertoires in cytomegalovirus infection. Overall study: Indications came from public TCR beta signatures; they pointed to CMV infection and to a matching HLA type.

Trimming removed 2 bases from V and 2 bases from J, with 6 bases in between. In germline, CDR1 is MDHEN, CDR2 SYDVKM. The CDR3 sequence is 14 residues long. This clonotype appeared a few times. What it binds is not known. Points from the study as a whole: It was HLA-C-restricted CMV-specific TCR beta clonotypes that dominated the response ex vivo.

TCRdb redid the calling of the reads with MiXCR, one entry per CDR3 protein. The table lists under 600,000 distinct CDR3 sequences, approximately 17% of them singletons. The clonotype was recovered from a human donor in good health (CMV status not recorded). Some clones in this sample may be carry-over from other donors' samples. The chain has TRBV28 and TRBJ2-2; no definite D call. Sequenced: CD8+ T cells from PBMCs. The CDR3 here is CASSLNSNTGELFF. CDR3 sequence (DNA): TGTGCCAGCAGTTTAAATAGCAACACCGGGGAGCTGTTTTTT.